One sample yielded the 4 T cell receptor beta chains listed below, sequenced in a study of regulatory T cells in long-lasting Graves disease. Sample time point: newly diagnosed GD, antithyroid drugs for less than 3 months. From RNA extracted from PBMCs, the TCR library was made. The TCR beta library used iRepertoire HTBI primers with Arm-PCR amplification of CDR3. TCRdb redid the calling of the multiplex PCR reads with MiXCR, one entry per CDR3 protein. Among some 460,000 distinct CDR3 sequences listed, roughly 17% were seen once. In addition, the sample was reused for a study of T cells in Graves' hyperthyroidism and ophthalmopathy.

The sequencing used peripheral blood mononuclear cells (PBMCs), collected at new diagnosis, from a patient treated with antithyroid drugs. These receptor sequences come from a man in his forties with Graves disease.

The rearrangement uses TRBV18 and TRBJ1-6, with D hard to call. Trimming shortened V by 4 bases and J by 7 bases, and 14 bases separated the two germline ends. CDR3 length: 15 amino acids. CDR1 and CDR2 from the germline V gene are KGHSH and LQKENI. CDR3 protein: CASSHNTNRNSPLHF. CDR3 sequence (DNA): TGTGCCAGCTCACACAATACTAACAGAAATTCACCCCTCCACTTT.

This clonotype was counted many times. The CDR3 coding sequence is TGTGCCAGCAGTGTAGACAGGGGAAATTCACCCCTCCACTTT. It yields the protein CASSVDRGNSPLHF. The gene calls are TRBV2 and TRBJ1-6, with 8 positions matching TRBD1. Unmatched junction bases numbered 3, after V lost 4 bases and J lost 7 bases. CDR3 length: 14 amino acids. Germline lookup yields CDR1 SNHLY and CDR2 FYNNEI. The full variable domain, its missing parts supplied by reference TRBV2 and TRBJ1-6, is EPEVTQTPSHQVTQMGQEVILRCVPISNHLYFYWYRQILGQKVEFLVSFYNNEISEKSEIFDDQFSVERPDGSNFTLKIRSTKLEDSAMYFCASSVDRGNSPLHFGNGTRLTVT.

This clonotype was counted ten times or more. The chain recombines TRBV28 with TRBJ2-1, with D tentatively TRBD1 or TRBD2 (5 bases each). Trimming left V 10 bases short and J 6 bases short, with 10 bases between. The CDR3 has 11 amino acids. Germline V lookup: CDR1 MDHEN, CDR2 SYDVKM. The CDR3 DNA follows: TGTGCCACCCTGGGGACCAATGAGCAGTTCTTC. This gives the protein CATLGTNEQFF. The full variable domain, its missing parts supplied by reference TRBV28 and TRBJ2-1, is DVKVTQSSRYLVKRTGEKVFLECVQDMDHENMFWYRQDPGLGLRLIYFSYDVKMKEKGDIPEGYSVSREKKERFSLILESASTNQTSMYLCATLGTNEQFFGPGTRLTVL.

As for this clonotype: A junction end diverges from the germline sequence, so it may reflect a read error. The chain couples TRBV2 to TRBJ2-5; TRBD1 matches at 7 bases. Germline-derived CDR1 and CDR2 are SNHLY and FYNNEI. This CDR3 is built from 16 residues. The CDR3, as DNA: TGTACCAGCAGCTCAATAGAGAAGGGGGCCTCAGAGACCCAGTACTTC. Encoded protein: CTSSSIEKGASETQYF. Variable domain in full (rest from reference TRBV2 and TRBJ2-5): EPEVTQTPSHQVTQMGQEVILRCVPISNHLYFYWYRQILGQKVEFLVSFYNNEISEKSEIFDDQFSVERPDGSNFTLKIRSTKLEDSAMYFCTSSSIEKGASETQYFGPGTRLLVL.